The source of this TCR beta chain is a study of cytomegalovirus exposure and HLA in healthy donors. Across the study: Earlier results showed roughly 110 million unique TCR beta sequences derived from approximately 170 million T cells.

The CDR3 is made up of 13 amino acids. Germline CDR1 reads MDHEN; CDR2 reads SYDVKM. Researchers ran the PCR with 60 Vbeta and 13 Jbeta primers. In the original workflow: Unique TCR beta chains totaled some 78 million in a later count, with approximately 11 million of them shared. Using immunoSEQ multiplex PCR, the repertoire was profiled, and TCRdb retains in-frame clones only, with some absent. V and J calls plus clone size are reproduced from that table; the DNA served to infer D and trimming. The sample has 150,000 to 200,000 clones, 62% seen once. The chain couples TRBV28 to TRBJ2-5; D is ambiguous. The tail of the sequence fits TRBJ2-7 better, so the J call may be wrong. This TCR was sampled from a man in his forties or fifties in good health and CMV-seronegative. Sequences were obtained from PBMCs. The CDR3 spells CASSLPTPYEQYF. Written as DNA, the CDR3 is TGTGCCAGCAGTCTCCCCACCCCCTACGAGCAGTACTTC.